The T cell receptor beta chain described here comes from a study of T-cell reconstitution after alpha-beta-depleted transplantation in children. This clonotype was seen at least ten times. V lost 1 base and J lost 2; bases outside the gene matches: 4. The CDR3 totals 14 residues. Germline values: CDR1 GTSNPN, CDR2 SVGIG (reference sequence). Unique molecular identifiers were built into the TCRbeta library. One entry per CDR3 protein, called by TCRdb with MiXCR from the PCR reads. The table lists some 490,000 distinct CDR3 sequences, about an eighth of them singletons. The source of this sequence is a human donor who donated a stem cell graft to a child with combined immunodeficiency. The chain couples TRBV30 to TRBJ2-5, with 7 nucleotides matching TRBD2. The material was PBMCs from the stem cell graft donor, obtained from the stem cell graft. The chain's CDR3 is CAWSAGLEQETQYF. The CDR3 DNA reads TGTGCCTGGAGTGCCGGACTAGAGCAAGAGACCCAGTACTTC.